This is a list of T cell receptor beta chains from one sample in a study of cytomegalovirus exposure and HLA in healthy donors. The table came from immunoSEQ multiplex PCR; TCRdb's copy has only in-frame clones and leaves some out. This table holds about 97,000 clones, around 82% found once. The sequencing sample was made of PBMCs. Receptors were obtained from a man aged 40-49 years in good health and CMV-seropositive. CDR3s include the opening cysteine and the closing phenylalanine or tryptophan. A D gene is named only where the DNA matches it firmly. For some rows the clone size is stated as once, few or many, or as a class when expanded; others skip it.

clone size,V gene,D gene,J gene,CDR3 protein,CDR3 DNA
NA,TRBV6-1,NA,TRBJ2-1,CASSDFRNSLGEQFF,TGTGCCAGCAGTGACTTCAGGAATAGTTTGGGTGAGCAGTTCTTC
NA,TRBV28,TRBD1,TRBJ1-3,CASSPLQGISGNTIYF,TGTGCCAGCAGTCCGCTACAGGGGATCTCTGGAAACACCATATATTTT
NA,TRBV19,TRBD2,TRBJ2-7,CASKPAGAFSYEQYF,TGTGCCAGTAAGCCCGCGGGAGCCTTTTCATACGAGCAGTACTTC
NA,TRBV7-2,TRBD2,TRBJ2-7,CASSSRTSSYEQYF,TGTGCCAGCAGCTCCCGGACTAGTTCCTACGAGCAGTACTTC
NA,TRBV30,NA,TRBJ1-5,CAQKGDNGNQPQHF,TGTGCACAAAAGGGGGATAATGGCAATCAGCCCCAGCATTTT
NA,TRBV6-1,TRBD1,TRBJ1-1,CASSERTGGTEAFF,TGTGCCAGCAGTGAAAGGACAGGGGGCACTGAAGCTTTCTTT
NA,TRBV6-5,NA,TRBJ2-7,CASSYSLGQLYEQYF,TGTGCCAGCAGTTACTCCCTAGGACAGCTCTACGAGCAGTACTTC
NA,TRBV27,NA,TRBJ1-2,CASAPGAYGYTF,TGTGCCAGTGCGCCAGGCGCATATGGCTACACCTTC
NA,TRBV6-6,NA,TRBJ2-2,CASSYSPDTGELFF,TGTGCCAGCAGTTACTCCCCAGACACCGGGGAGCTGTTTTTT
NA,TRBV7-2,TRBD2,TRBJ2-3,CASSTGTSGRTDTQYF,TGTGCCAGCAGCACCGGGACTAGCGGGCGCACAGATACGCAGTATTTT
once,TRBV25-1,TRBD2,TRBJ2-3,CASVASGRAPDTQYF,TGTGCCAGCGTAGCTAGCGGGAGGGCCCCTGATACGCAGTATTTT
NA,TRBV6-1,TRBD1,TRBJ2-1,CASGTGTGVYNEQFF,TGTGCCAGCGGAACCGGGACAGGGGTTTACAATGAGCAGTTCTTC
NA,TRBV15,TRBD2,TRBJ2-1,CATSIQREPYNEQFF,TGTGCCACCAGCATCCAGCGGGAGCCCTACAATGAGCAGTTCTTC
NA,TRBV6-5,NA,TRBJ2-7,CASSHLGGSYEQYF,TGTGCCAGCAGTCACCTCGGAGGCTCCTACGAGCAGTACTTC
NA,TRBV11-2,TRBD1,TRBJ2-7,CASSLITGGEQYF,TGTGCCAGCAGCTTAATCACAGGGGGCGAGCAGTACTTC
NA,TRBV7-2,NA,TRBJ1-4,CASSLSQGREKLFF,TGTGCCAGCAGCTTAAGTCAGGGTCGAGAAAAACTGTTTTTT
NA,TRBV5-1,TRBD1,TRBJ2-6,CASSRTGGHHSMLGANVLTF,TGCGCCAGCAGCCGGACAGGGGGCCACCACTCAATGCTTGGGGCCAACGTCCTGACTTTC
NA,TRBV28,NA,TRBJ1-3,CASRPSGMHSGNTIYF,TGTGCCAGCAGACCCTCGGGTATGCACTCTGGAAACACCATATATTTT
NA,TRBV5-1,TRBD2,TRBJ2-3,CASSSGTSGGFTDTQYF,TGCGCCAGCAGCTCGGGGACTAGCGGGGGCTTCACAGATACGCAGTATTTT
NA,TRBV28,TRBD2,TRBJ2-5,CASSKREGLSGETQYF,TGTGCCAGCAGCAAGCGGGAGGGCCTGAGCGGGGAGACCCAGTACTTC
NA,TRBV7-2,NA,TRBJ2-3,CASSLDIPGPQYF,TGTGCCAGCAGCTTAGACATCCCGGGTCCGCAGTATTTT
NA,TRBV5-1,NA,TRBJ1-1,CASSLARGLEAFF,TGCGCCAGCAGCTTGGCCCGGGGACTTGAAGCTTTCTTT
NA,TRBV4-1,NA,TRBJ2-3,CASSQGRGPADGTQYF,TGCGCCAGCAGCCAAGGAAGGGGCCCAGCCGATGGGACGCAGTATTTT
NA,TRBV19,TRBD1,TRBJ2-7,CASSQTGTGVEQYF,TGTGCCAGTAGTCAAACCGGGACAGGGGTCGAGCAGTACTTC
once,TRBV4-1,NA,TRBJ1-5,CASSQGRGNQPQHF,TGCGCCAGCAGCCAAGGGCGGGGGAATCAGCCCCAGCATTTT
NA,TRBV7-2,TRBD1,TRBJ2-7,CASSRDRSYEQYF,TGTGCCAGCAGCCGGGACAGGAGCTACGAGCAGTACTTC
NA,TRBV7-8,NA,TRBJ1-1,CASSLATGNTEAFF,TGTGCCAGCAGCTTAGCGACAGGGAACACTGAAGCTTTCTTT
medium-sized,TRBV6-7,NA,TRBJ1-3,CASRDTIYF,TGTGCCAGCCGGGACACCATATATTTT
NA,TRBV18,NA,TRBJ2-7,CASSPRVASSYEQYF,TGTGCCAGCTCACCCAGGGTAGCTAGCTCCTACGAGCAGTACTTC
NA,TRBV9,NA,TRBJ2-6,CASSVGLGHQTSGANVLTF,TGTGCCAGCAGCGTAGGTCTGGGACACCAAACCTCTGGGGCCAACGTCCTGACTTTC
once,TRBV30,NA,TRBJ2-3,CAWRKRGTDTQYF,TGTGCCTGGCGCAAGCGAGGCACAGATACGCAGTATTTT
NA,TRBV5-4,TRBD1,TRBJ2-7,CASRRGQGAVEQYF,TGTGCCAGCAGGAGGGGACAGGGAGCTGTCGAGCAGTACTTC
medium-sized,TRBV5-1,TRBD1,TRBJ2-2,CASGRQGGGDTGELFF,TGCGCCAGCGGACGACAGGGGGGAGGGGACACCGGGGAGCTGTTTTTT
once,TRBV5-1,NA,TRBJ2-7,CASSLGSAYEQYF,TGCGCCAGCAGCTTGGGGTCGGCCTACGAGCAGTACTTC
NA,TRBV5-1,TRBD1,TRBJ1-6,CASSLQGEYNSPLHF,TGCGCCAGCAGCTTGCAGGGGGAGTATAATTCACCCCTCCACTTT
NA,TRBV6-4,TRBD1,TRBJ2-1,CASSDYRGKQFF,TGTGCCAGCAGTGACTACAGGGGGAAGCAGTTCTTC
NA,TRBV14,NA,TRBJ2-7,CASSPTPGLPYEQYF,TGTGCCAGCAGCCCTACACCAGGTTTACCCTACGAGCAGTACTTC
NA,TRBV9,TRBD2,TRBJ2-7,CASSGGLAGDYEQYF,TGTGCCAGCAGCGGTGGACTAGCGGGAGACTACGAGCAGTACTTC
NA,TRBV9,TRBD2,TRBJ2-1,CASSAGTSPNEQFF,TGTGCCAGCAGCGCAGGGACTAGCCCCAATGAGCAGTTCTTC
NA,TRBV7-9,TRBD2,TRBJ2-1,CATPFEAGGDEQFF,TGTGCCACCCCTTTTGAAGCGGGAGGGGATGAGCAGTTCTTC
NA,TRBV5-4,TRBD1,TRBJ1-6,CASSQGTGSSSYNSPLHF,TGTGCCAGCAGCCAAGGGACAGGGTCTAGCTCCTATAATTCACCCCTCCACTTT
NA,TRBV19,TRBD1,TRBJ2-7,CASSLSGQGGYEQYF,TGTGCCAGTAGTCTCTCGGGACAGGGCGGTTACGAGCAGTACTTC
once,TRBV7-9,NA,TRBJ1-3,CASSLARGTGNTIYF,TGTGCCAGCAGCTTAGCGCGGGGGACTGGAAACACCATATATTTT
NA,TRBV14,NA,TRBJ1-2,CASSQALGGYTF,TGTGCCAGCAGCCAAGCACTTGGTGGCTACACCTTC
NA,TRBV6-1,NA,TRBJ1-2,CASSEPTPLTGQWTF,TGTGCCAGCAGTGAACCCACTCCCCTTACAGGGCAGTGGACCTTC
NA,TRBV7-9,TRBD1,TRBJ2-7,CSSSSGTGTYEQYF,TGTTCCAGCAGCTCCGGGACAGGGACCTACGAGCAGTACTTC
NA,TRBV7-9,TRBD2,TRBJ2-3,CASSLNGGAEDTQYF,TGTGCCAGCAGCTTAAACGGGGGGGCGGAGGATACGCAGTATTTT
NA,TRBV5-6,TRBD1,TRBJ1-1,CASSRDRGSTEAFF,TGTGCCAGCAGCCGGGACAGGGGAAGCACTGAAGCTTTCTTT
NA,TRBV7-9,TRBD1,TRBJ2-2,CASSLGDRDTGELFF,TGTGCCAGCAGCTTAGGAGACAGGGACACCGGGGAGCTGTTTTTT
NA,TRBV11-2,TRBD2,TRBJ2-7,CASSLGGRGYEQYF,TGTGCCAGCAGCTTAGGAGGGAGGGGTTACGAGCAGTACTTC
NA,TRBV30,TRBD2,TRBJ2-1,CAWRPTSGGLSYNEQFF,TGTGCCTGGAGACCGACTAGCGGGGGGTTGTCCTACAATGAGCAGTTCTTC
NA,TRBV5-1,TRBD1,TRBJ1-3,CASSPTGTDSGNTIYF,TGCGCCAGCAGCCCGACAGGGACAGATTCTGGAAACACCATATATTTT
NA,TRBV28,TRBD1,TRBJ2-7,CASSLLAGGAYEQYF,TGTGCCAGCAGTTTATTAGCAGGGGGCGCTTACGAGCAGTACTTC
NA,TRBV28,TRBD1,TRBJ1-1,CASTVTGTAFTEAFF,TGTGCCAGCACCGTAACCGGGACAGCATTCACTGAAGCTTTCTTT
NA,TRBV28,NA,TRBJ1-5,CASSPGHYSNQPQHF,TGTGCCAGCAGTCCGGGACACTATAGCAATCAGCCCCAGCATTTT
NA,TRBV10-2,TRBD2,TRBJ2-3,CASKMTRVSGGRSDTQYF,TGCGCCAGCAAAATGACTCGGGTTAGCGGGGGGCGGTCAGATACGCAGTATTTT
NA,TRBV9,TRBD2,TRBJ2-3,CASSVEAGRTDTQYF,TGTGCCAGCAGCGTCGAAGCGGGACGCACAGATACGCAGTATTTT